This T cell receptor beta chain derives from a study of cytomegalovirus exposure and HLA in healthy donors. Study summary: One earlier analysis, a look at 180 million or so T cells, found roughly 110 million unique TCR beta sequences.

Amplification used 60 Vbeta primers and 13 Jbeta primers. Sequenced by immunoSEQ multiplex PCR; TCRdb stores in-frame clones only, minus some. The sample comprises about 50,000 clones, 70% to 85% of which are singletons, and about 1.6% rests with the top ten. Germline CDR1 reads WNHNN; CDR2 reads SYGVQD (reference sequence). V was cut by 2 bases and J by 5 bases, with 10 bases left in between. CDR3 length: 14 residues. In regard to this clone: As yet, its antigen is unknown.

Study results and caveats: In a later analysis, CMV-associated beta chains were mostly HLA-associated, it appeared.

The V gene is TRBV10-1, the J gene TRBJ2-1; TRBD2 might be the D (6 bases). The source of this sequence is a young man in good health and CMV-seronegative. The source material was PBMCs. CDR3 amino acids: CASSEAGSNNEQFF. In DNA, the CDR3 is TGCGCCAGCAGTGAGGCGGGATCTAACAATGAGCAGTTCTTC.